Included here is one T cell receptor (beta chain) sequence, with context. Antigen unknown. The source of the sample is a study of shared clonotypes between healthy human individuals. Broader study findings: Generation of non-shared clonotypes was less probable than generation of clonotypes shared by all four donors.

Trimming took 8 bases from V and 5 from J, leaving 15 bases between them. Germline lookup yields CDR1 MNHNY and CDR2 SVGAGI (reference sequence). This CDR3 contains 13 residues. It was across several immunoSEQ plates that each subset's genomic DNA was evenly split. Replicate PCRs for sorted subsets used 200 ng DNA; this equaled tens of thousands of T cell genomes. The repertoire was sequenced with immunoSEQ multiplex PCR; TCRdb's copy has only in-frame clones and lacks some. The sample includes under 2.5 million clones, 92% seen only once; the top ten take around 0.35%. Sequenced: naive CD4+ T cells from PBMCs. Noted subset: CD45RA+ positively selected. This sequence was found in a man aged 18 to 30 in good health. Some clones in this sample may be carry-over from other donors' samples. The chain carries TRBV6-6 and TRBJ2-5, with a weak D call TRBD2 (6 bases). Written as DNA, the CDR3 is TGTGCCAGCTCCAAAGTAGCGGCGGAGACCCAGTACTTC. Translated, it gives CASSKVAAETQYF.